Below, 2 T cell receptor beta chains from the same sample are listed, as sequenced in a study of cytomegalovirus exposure and HLA in healthy donors. In the PCR, 60 Vbeta and 13 Jbeta primers were used. Using immunoSEQ multiplex PCR, the repertoire was profiled, and TCRdb retains in-frame clones only, with some absent. This sample yields around 150,000 clones, of which roughly 77% are seen a single time; 3.5% belongs to the top ten. Source material: PBMCs. Receptors were obtained from a human donor in good health.

This clone was seen more than once but under ten times. The chain uses TRBV7-9 and TRBJ2-5, with 9 bases fitting TRBD2. Germline V lookup: CDR1 SEHNR, CDR2 FQNEAQ (reference sequence). The CDR3 is 19 residues long. J gave up 5 bases and V 2 bases, and 18 bases lay outside the gene matches. The CDR3 DNA follows: TGTGCCAGCAGCTTAATTCCTAGCGGGAATTATAAAGGTTCTGAGACCCAGTACTTC. This codes for CASSLIPSGNYKGSETQYF.

V and J are TRBV6-5 and TRBJ2-1; tentatively, D is TRBD1 (6 bases). V gave up 5 bases and J gave up 10 bases, with 18 bases separating them. This CDR3 spans 14 amino acids. Germline lookup yields CDR1 MNHEY and CDR2 SVGAGI. CDR3 bases: TGTGCCAGCAGTACCCGGACAGAGAGGACCGAGCAGTTCTTC. It encodes CASSTRTERTEQFF.